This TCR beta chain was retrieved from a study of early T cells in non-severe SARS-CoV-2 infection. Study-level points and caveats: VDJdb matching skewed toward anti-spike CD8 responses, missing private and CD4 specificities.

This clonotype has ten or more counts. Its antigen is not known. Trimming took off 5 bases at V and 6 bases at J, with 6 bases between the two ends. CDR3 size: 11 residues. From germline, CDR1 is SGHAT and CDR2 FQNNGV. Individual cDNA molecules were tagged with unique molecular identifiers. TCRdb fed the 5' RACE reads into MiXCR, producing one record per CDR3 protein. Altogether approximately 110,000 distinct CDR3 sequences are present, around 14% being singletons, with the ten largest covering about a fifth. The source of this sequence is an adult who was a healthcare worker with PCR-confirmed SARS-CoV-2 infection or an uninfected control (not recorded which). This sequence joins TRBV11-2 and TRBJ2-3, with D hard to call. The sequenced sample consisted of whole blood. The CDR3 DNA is TGTGCCAGCAGCCCTGCGGATACGCAGTATTTT. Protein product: CASSPADTQYF.